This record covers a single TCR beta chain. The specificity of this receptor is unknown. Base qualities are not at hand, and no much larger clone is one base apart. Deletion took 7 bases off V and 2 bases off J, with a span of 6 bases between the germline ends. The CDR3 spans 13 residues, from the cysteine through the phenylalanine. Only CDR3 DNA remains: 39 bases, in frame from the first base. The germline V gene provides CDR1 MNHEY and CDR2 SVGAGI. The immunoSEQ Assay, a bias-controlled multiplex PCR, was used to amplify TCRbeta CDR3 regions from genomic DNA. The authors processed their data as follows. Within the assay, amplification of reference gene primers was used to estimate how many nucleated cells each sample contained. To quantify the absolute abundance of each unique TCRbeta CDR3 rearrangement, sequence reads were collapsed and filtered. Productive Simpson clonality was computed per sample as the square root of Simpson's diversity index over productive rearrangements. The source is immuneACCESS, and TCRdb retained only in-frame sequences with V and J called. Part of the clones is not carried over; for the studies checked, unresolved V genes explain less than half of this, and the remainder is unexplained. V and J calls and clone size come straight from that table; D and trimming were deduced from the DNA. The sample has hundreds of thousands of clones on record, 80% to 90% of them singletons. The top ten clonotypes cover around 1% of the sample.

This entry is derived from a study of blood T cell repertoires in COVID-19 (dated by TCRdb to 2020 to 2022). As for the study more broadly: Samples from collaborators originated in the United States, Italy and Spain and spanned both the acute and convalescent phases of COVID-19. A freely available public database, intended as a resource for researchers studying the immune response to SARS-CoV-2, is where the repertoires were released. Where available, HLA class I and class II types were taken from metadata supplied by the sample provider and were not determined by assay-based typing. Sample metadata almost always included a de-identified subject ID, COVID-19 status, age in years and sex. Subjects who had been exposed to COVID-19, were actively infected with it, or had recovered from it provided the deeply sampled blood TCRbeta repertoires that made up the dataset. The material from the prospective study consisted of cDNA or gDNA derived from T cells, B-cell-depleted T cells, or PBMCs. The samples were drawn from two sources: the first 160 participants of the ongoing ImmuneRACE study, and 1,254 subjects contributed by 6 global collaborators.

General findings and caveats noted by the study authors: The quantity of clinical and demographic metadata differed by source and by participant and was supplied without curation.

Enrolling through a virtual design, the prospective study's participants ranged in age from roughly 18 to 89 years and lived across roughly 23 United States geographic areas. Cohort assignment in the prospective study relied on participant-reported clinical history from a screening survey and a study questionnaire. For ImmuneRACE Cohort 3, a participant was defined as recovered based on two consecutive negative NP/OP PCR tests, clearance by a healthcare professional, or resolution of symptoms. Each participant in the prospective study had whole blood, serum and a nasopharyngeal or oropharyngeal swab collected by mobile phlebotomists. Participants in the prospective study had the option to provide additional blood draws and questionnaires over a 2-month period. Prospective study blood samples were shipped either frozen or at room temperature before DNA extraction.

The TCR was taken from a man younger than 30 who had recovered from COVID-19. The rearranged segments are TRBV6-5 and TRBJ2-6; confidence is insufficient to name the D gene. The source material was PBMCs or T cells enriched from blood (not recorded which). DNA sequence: TGTGCCAGCATCCGGGCTGGGGCCAACGTCCTGACTTTC. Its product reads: CASIRAGANVLTF.